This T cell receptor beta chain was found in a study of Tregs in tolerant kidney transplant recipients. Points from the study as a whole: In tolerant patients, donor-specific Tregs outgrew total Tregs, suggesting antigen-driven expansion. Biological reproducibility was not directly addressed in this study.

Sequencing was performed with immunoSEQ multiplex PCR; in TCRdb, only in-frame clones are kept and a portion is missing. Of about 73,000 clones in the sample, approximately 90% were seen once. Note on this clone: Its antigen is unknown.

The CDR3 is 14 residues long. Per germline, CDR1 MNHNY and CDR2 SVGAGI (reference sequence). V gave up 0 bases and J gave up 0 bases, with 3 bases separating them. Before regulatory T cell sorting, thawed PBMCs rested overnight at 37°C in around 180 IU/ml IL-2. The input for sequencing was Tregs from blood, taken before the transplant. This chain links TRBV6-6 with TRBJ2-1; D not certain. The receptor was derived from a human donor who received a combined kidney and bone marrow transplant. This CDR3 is CASSYSRSYNEQFF. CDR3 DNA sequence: TGTGCCAGCAGTTACTCGCGCTCCTACAATGAGCAGTTCTTC.